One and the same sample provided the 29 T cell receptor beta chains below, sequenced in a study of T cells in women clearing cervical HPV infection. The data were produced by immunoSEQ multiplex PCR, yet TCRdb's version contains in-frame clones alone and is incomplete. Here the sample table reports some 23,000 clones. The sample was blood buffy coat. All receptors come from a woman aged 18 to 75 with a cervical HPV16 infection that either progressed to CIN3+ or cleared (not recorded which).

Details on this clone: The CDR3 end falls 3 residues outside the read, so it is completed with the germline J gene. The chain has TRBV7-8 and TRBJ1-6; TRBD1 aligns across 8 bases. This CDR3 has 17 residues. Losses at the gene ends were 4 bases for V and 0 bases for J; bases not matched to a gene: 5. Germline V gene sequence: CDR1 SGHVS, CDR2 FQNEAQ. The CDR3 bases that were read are TGTGCCAGCAGCTCTACAGGGGGAAGCTCCTATAATTCACCC. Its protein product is CASSSTGGSSYNSP. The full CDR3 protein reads CASSSTGGSSYNSPLHF. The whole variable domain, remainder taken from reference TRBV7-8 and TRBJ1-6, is GAGVSQSPRYKVAKRGQDVALRCDPISGHVSLFWYQQALGQGPEFLTYFQNEAQLDKSGLPSDRFFAERPEGSVSTLKIQRTQQEDSAVYLCASSSTGGSSYNSPLHFGNGTRLTVT.

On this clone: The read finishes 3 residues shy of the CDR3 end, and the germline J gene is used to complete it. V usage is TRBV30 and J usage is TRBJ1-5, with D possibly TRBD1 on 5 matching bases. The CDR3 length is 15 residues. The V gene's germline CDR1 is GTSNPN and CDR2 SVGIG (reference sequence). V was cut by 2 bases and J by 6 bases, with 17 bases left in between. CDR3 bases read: TGTGCCTGGAGTCCTGAGTATTTGGGGGGTCAGCCC. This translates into CAWSPEYLGGQP. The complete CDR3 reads CAWSPEYLGGQPQHF.

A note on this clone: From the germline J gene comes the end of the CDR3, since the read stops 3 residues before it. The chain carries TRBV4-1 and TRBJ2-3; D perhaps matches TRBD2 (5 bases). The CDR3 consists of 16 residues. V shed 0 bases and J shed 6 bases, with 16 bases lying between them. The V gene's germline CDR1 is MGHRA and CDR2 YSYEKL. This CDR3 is CASSQDFGLAFDTQYF. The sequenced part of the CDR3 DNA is TGCGCCAGCAGCCAAGATTTCGGGCTAGCTTTTGATACG.

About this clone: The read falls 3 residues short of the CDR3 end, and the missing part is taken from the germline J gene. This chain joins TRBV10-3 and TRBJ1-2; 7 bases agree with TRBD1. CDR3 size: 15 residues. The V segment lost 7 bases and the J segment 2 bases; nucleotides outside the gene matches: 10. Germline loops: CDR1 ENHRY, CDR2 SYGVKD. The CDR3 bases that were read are TGTGCCATCACTCAAGGGACAGTATCGAACTATGGC. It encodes CAITQGTVSNYG. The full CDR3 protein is CAITQGTVSNYGYTF.

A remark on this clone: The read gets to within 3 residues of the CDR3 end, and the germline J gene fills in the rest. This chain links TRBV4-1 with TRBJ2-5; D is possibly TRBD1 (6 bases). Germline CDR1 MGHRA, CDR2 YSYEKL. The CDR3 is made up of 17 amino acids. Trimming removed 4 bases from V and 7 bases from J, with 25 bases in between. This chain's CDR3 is CASSPTYRQASFMTQYF. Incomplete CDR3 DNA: TGCGCCAGCAGCCCCACTTACAGACAGGCGTCTTTTATGACC.

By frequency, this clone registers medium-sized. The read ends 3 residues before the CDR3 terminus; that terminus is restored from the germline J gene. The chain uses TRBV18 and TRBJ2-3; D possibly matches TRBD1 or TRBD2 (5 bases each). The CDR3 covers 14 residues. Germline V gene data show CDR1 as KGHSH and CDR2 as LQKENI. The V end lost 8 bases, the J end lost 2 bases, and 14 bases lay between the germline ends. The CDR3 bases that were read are TGTGCCAGCCCTAGGGGAGTAAACACAGATACG. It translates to CASPRGVNTDT. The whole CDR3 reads CASPRGVNTDTQYF.

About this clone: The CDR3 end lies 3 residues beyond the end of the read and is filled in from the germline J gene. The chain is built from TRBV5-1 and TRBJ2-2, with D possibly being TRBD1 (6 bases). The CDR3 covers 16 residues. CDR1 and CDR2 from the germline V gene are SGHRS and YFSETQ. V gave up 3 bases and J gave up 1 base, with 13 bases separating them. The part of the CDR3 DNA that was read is TGCGCCAGCAGCTCGATACAGGGTAGGAACACCGGGGAG. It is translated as CASSSIQGRNTGE. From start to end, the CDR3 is CASSSIQGRNTGELFF.

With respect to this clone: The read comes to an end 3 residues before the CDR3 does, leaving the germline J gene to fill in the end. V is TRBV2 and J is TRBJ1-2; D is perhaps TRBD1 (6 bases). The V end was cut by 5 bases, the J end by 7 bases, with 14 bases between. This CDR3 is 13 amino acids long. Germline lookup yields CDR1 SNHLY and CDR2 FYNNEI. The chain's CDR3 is CASSPSGGSGYTF. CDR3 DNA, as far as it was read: TGTGCCAGCAGTCCGAGCGGGGGCAGTGGC.

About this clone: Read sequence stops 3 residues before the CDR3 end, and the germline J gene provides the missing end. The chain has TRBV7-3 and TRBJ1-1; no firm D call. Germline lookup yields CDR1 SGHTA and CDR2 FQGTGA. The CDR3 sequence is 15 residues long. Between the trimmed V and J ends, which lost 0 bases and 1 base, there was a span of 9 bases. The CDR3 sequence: CASSLTGRPNTEAFF. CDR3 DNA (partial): TGTGCCAGCAGCTTAACGGGCAGGCCGAACACTGAA.

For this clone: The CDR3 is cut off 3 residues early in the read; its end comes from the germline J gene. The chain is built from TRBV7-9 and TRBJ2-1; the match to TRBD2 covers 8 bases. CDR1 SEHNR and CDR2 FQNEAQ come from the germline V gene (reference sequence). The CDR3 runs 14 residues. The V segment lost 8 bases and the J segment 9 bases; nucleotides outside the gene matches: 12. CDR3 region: CASGFSGGAGEQFF. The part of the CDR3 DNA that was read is TGTGCCAGCGGGTTTTCGGGGGGGGCGGGTGAG.

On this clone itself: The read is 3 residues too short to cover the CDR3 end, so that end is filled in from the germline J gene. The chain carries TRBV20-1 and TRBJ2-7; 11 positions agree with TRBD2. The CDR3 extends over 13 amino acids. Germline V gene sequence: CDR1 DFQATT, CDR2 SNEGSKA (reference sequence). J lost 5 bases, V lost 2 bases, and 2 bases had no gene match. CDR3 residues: CSARLAGGNEQYF. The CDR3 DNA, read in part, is TGCAGTGCTAGACTAGCGGGAGGAAACGAG.

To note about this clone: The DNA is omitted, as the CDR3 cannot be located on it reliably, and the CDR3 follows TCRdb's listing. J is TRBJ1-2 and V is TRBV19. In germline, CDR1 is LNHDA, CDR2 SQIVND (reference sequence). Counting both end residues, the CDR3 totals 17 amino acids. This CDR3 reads CASSIPNNIYFGDGYTF.

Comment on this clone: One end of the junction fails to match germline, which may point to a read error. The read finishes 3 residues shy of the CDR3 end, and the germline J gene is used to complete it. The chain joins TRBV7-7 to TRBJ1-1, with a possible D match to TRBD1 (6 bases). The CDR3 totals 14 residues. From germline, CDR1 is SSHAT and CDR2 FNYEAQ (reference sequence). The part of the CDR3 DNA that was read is TGTGCTAGCAGCTTTAGCAACAGGGACACTGAA. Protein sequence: CASSFSNRDTE. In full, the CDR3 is CASSFSNRDTEAFF.

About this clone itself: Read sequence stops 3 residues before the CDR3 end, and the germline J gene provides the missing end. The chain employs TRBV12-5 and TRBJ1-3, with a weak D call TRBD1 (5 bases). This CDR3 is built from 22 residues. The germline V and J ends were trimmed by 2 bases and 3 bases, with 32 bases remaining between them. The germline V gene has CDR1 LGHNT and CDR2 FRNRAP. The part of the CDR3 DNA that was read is TGTGCTAGTGGTTTGACACCGTGGCTCCGGTCAGGGCTTGGAAAGTATGGAAACACC. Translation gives CASGLTPWLRSGLGKYGNT. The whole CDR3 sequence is CASGLTPWLRSGLGKYGNTIYF.

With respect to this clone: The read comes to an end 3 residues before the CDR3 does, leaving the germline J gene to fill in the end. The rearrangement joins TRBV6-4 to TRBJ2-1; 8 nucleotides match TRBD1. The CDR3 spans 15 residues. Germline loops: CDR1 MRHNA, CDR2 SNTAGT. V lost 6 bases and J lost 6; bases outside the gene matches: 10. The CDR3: CASSARDTGGNEQFF. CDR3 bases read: TGTGCCAGCAGCGCTAGAGACACAGGGGGCAATGAG.

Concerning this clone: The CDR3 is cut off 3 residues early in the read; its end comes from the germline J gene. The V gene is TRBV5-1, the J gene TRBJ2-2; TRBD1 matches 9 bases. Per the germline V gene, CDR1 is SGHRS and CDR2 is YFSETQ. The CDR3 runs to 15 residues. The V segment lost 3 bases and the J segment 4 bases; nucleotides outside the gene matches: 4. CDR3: CASSYYRGRTGELFF. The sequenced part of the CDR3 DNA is TGCGCCAGCAGCTACTACAGGGGGCGCACCGGGGAG.

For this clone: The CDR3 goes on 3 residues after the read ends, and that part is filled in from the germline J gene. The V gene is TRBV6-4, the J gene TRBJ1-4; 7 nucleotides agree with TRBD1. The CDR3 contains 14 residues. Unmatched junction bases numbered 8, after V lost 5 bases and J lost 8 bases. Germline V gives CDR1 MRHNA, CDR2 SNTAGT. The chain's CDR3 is CASSLTGQGEKLFF. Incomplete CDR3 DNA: TGTGCCAGCAGTCTGACAGGGCAGGGGGAAAAA.

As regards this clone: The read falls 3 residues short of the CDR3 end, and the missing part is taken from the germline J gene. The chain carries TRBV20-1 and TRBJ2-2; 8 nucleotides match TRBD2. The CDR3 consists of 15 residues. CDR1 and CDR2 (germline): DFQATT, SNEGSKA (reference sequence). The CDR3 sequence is CSARDVGVGGEKLFF. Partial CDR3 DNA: TGCAGTGCTAGAGATGTGGGGGTCGGGGGGGAAAAG.

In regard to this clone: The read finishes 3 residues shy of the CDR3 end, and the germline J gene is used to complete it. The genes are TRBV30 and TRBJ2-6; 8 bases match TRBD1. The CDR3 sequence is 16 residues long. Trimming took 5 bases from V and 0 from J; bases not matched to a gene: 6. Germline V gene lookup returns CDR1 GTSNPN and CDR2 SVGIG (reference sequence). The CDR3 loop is CAWRTGFISGANVLTF. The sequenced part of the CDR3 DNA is TGTGCCTGGCGGACAGGGTTCATCTCTGGGGCCAACGTC.

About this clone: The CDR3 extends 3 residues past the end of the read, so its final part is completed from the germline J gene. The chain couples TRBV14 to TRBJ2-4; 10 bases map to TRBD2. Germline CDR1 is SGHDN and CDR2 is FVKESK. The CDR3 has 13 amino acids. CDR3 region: CASSQELAGTQYF. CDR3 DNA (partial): TGTGCCAGCAGCCAAGAACTAGCGGGGACT.

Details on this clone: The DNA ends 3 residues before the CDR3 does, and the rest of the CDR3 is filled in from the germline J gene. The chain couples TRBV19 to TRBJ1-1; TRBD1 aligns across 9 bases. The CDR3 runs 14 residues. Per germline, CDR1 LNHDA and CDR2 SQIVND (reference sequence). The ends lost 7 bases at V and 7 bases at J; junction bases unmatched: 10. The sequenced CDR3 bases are TGTGCCAGTAAACCAGGACAGGGGTGGGGTGAA. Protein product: CASKPGQGWGE. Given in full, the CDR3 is CASKPGQGWGEAFF.

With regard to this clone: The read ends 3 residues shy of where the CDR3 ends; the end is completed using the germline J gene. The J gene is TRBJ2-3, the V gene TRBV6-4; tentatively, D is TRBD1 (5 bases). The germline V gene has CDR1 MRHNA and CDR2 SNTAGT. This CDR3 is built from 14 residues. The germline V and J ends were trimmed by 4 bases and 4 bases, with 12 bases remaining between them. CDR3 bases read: TGTGCCAGCAGTGGGGGCCAGACGTCAGATACG. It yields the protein CASSGGQTSDT. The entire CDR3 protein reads CASSGGQTSDTQYF.

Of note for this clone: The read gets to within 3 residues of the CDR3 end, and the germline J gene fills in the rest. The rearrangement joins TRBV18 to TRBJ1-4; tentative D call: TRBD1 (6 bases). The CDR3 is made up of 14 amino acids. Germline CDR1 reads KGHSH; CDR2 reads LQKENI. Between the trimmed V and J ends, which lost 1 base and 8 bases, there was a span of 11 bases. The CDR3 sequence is CASSPRQDNEKLFF. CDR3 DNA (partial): TGTGCCAGCTCACCACGACAGGATAACGAAAAA.

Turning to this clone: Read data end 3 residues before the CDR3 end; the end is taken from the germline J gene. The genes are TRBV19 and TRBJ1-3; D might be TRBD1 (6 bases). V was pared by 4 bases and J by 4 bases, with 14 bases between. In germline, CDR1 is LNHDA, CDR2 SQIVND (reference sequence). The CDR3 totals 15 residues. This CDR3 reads CASSTGRDKGNTIYF. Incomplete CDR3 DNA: TGTGCCAGTAGTACTGGCAGGGACAAAGGAAACACC.

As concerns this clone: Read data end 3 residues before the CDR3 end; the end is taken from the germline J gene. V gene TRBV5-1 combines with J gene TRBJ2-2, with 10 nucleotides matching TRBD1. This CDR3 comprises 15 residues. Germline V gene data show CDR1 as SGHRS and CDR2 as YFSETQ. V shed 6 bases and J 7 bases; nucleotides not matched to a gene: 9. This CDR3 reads CASTLDRGHFGELFF. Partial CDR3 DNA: TGCGCCAGCACCTTAGACAGGGGGCATTTCGGGGAG.

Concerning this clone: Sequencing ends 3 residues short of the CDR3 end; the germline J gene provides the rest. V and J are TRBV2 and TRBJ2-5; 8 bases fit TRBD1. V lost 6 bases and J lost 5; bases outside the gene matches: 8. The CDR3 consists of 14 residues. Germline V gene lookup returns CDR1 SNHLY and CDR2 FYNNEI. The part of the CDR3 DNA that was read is TGTGCCAGCAGAGTCAGGGGGCTGTTTGAGACC. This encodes CASRVRGLFET. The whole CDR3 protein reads CASRVRGLFETQYF.

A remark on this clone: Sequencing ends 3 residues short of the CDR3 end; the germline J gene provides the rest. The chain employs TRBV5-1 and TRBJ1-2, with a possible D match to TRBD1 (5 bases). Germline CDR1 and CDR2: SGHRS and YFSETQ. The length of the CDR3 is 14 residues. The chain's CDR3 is CASSLGQGTEGYTF. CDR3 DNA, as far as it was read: TGCGCCAGTAGCCTGGGGCAGGGAACAGAAGGC.

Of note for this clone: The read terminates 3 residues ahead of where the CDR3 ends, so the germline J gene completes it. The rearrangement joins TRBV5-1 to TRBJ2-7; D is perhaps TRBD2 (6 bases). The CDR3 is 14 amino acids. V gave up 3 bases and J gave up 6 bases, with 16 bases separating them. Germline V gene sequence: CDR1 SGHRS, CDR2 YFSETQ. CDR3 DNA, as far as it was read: TGCGCCAGCAGCTCCGAACCGGGACTGCCCGAG. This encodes CASSSEPGLPE. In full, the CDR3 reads CASSSEPGLPEQYF.

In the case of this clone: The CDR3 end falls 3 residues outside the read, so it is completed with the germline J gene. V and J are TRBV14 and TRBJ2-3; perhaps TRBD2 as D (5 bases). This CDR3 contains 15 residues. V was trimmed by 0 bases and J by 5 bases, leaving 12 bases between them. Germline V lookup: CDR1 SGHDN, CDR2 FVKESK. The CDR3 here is CASSQERSRGDTQYF. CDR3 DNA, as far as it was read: TGTGCCAGCAGCCAAGAACGGTCACGGGGAGATACG.